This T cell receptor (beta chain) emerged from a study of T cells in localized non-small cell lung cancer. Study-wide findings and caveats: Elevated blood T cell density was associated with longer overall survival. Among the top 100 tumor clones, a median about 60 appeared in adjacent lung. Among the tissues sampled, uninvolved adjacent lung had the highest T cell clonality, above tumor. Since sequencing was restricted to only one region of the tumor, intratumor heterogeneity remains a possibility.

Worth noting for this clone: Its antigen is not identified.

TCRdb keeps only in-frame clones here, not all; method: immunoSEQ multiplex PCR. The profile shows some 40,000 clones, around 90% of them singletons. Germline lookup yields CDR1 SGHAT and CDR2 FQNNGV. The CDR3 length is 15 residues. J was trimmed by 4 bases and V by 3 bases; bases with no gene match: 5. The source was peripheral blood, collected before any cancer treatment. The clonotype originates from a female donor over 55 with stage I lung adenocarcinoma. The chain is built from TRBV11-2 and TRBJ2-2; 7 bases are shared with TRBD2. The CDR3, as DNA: TGTGCCAGCAGCTTCGGGGGGATGCTCACCGGGGAGCTGTTTTTT. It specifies CASSFGGMLTGELFF. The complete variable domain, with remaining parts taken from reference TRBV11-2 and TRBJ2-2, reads EAGVAQSPRYKIIEKRQSVAFWCNPISGHATLYWYQQILGQGPKLLIQFQNNGVVDDSQLPKDRFSAERLKGVDSTLKIQPAKLEDSAVYLCASSFGGMLTGELFFGEGSRLTVL.